This T cell receptor (beta chain) was sequenced for a study of T cells in Graves' hyperthyroidism and ophthalmopathy. TCR beta CDR3 regions were amplified from RNA transcripts. First-round RT-PCR of the TCR CDR3 relied on the HTBI primer set. MiXCR was run by TCRdb on the multiplex PCR reads, yielding one entry per CDR3 protein. The sample records hundreds of thousands of distinct CDR3 sequences, around 13% being singletons. Between the trimmed V and J ends, which lost 4 bases and 7 bases, there was a span of 13 bases. The CDR3 extends over 14 amino acids. No progression to ophthalmopathy during 18 months of follow-up defined stable disease. Each 10 ml fresh peripheral blood draw supplied the PBMCs. At least ten counts were recorded for this clonotype.

The receptor was isolated from a woman in her thirties or forties with Graves' hyperthyroidism. The genes are TRBV12-3 or TRBV12-4 and TRBJ2-2; a weak D match, TRBD2 (5 bases). The specimen was blood. This chain's CDR3 is CASSSRVGGGELFF. The CDR3 coding sequence is TGTGCCAGCAGTTCAAGGGTCGGAGGCGGGGAGCTGTTTTTT.